The 5 T cell receptor beta chains in this list originate from one sample, sequenced in a study of blood T cells in healthy people across ages. A second PCR of 7 to 11 cycles used a sample-barcoded 5' primer and a J-beta primer mix. TCRdb independently ran MiXCR on the 5' RACE reads; one entry per CDR3 protein. The profile shows under 1,100,000 distinct CDR3 sequences, roughly 24% of them singletons. The same sample was also studied in work on T cells of mothers and their children.

The sample consisted of blood. These TCRs come from a girl aged 2 to 10 in good health.

V and J are TRBV7-2 and TRBJ2-5, with 9 nucleotides matching TRBD2. CDR3 size: 16 residues. J lost 4 bases, V lost 5 bases, and 11 bases had no gene match. Germline lookup yields CDR1 SGHTA and CDR2 FQGNSA. CDR3 sequence reads: CASSPVAGAVGETQYF. In nucleotides, the CDR3 is TGTGCCAGCAGCCCGGTAGCGGGAGCGGTGGGAGAGACCCAGTACTTC.

This clonotype came up many times. V usage is TRBV25-1 and J usage is TRBJ2-5; 12 bases align to TRBD2. Germline V lookup: CDR1 MGHDK, CDR2 SYGVNS. Trimming cost V 3 bases and J 1 base; bases outside gene matches: 6. The CDR3 totals 17 residues. CDR3 nucleotides: TGTGCCAGCAGTGACCTCGGACTAGCGGGGACCCAAGAGACCCAGTACTTC. Protein product: CASSDLGLAGTQETQYF.

This clonotype was counted ten times or more. A junction boundary mismatches the germline segment, possibly from a read error. V is TRBV7-7 and J is TRBJ2-5; D gene ambiguous. Germline lookup yields CDR1 SSHAT and CDR2 FNYEAQ (reference sequence). The CDR3 runs 13 residues. CDR3 sequence: CASSLRREETQYF. CDR3 coding DNA: TGTGCTAGCAGCTTACGAAGGGAAGAGACCCAGTACTTC.

This chain uses TRBV6-1 with TRBJ1-2, with D unresolved. The germline V and J ends were trimmed by 2 bases and 4 bases, with 17 bases remaining between them. Germline V gives CDR1 MNHNS, CDR2 SASEGT. CDR3 length: 16 residues. CDR3 region: CASSEKFGGETYGYTF. The CDR3 DNA sequence: TGTGCCAGCAGTGAAAAGTTTGGTGGGGAGACCTATGGCTACACCTTC.

The genes are TRBV6-4 and TRBJ2-1; D gene unclear. The CDR3 totals 15 residues. CDR1 and CDR2 (germline): MRHNA, SNTAGT. Trimming cost V 0 bases and J 3 bases, with 9 bases left between them. The CDR3 loop is CASSDSRLGYNEQFF. The CDR3 DNA follows: TGTGCCAGCAGTGACTCGAGACTCGGCTACAATGAGCAGTTCTTC.